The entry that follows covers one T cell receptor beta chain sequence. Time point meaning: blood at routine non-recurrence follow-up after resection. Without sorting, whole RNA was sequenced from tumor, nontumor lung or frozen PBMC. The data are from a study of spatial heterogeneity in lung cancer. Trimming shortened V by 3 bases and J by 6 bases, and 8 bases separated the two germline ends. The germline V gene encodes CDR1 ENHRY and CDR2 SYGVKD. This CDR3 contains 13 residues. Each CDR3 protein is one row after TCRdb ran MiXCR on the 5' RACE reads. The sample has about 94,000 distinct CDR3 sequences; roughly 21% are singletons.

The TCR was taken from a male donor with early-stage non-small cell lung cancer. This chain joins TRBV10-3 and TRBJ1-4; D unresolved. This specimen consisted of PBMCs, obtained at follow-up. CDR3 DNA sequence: TGTGCCATCAGTGAAAGGGAGGATGAAAAACTGTTTTTT. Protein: CAISEREDEKLFF.